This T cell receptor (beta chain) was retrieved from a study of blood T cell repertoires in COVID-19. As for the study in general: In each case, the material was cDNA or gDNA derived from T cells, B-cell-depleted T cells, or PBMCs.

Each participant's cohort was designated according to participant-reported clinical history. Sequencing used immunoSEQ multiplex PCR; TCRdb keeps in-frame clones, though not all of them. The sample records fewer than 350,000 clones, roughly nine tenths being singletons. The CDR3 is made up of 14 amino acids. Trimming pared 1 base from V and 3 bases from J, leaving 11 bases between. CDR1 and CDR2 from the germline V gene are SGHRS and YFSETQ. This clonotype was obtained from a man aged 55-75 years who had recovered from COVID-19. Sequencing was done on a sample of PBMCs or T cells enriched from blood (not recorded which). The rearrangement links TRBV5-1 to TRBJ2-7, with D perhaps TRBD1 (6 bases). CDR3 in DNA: TGCGCCAGCAGCTTGACAGGGCCCTTCTACGAGCAGTACTTC. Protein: CASSLTGPFYEQYF.